The 9 T cell receptor beta chains given below trace back to one sample, sequenced in a study of technical replicates of blood from several donors (dated by TCRdb to about 2017). Libraries came from the immunoSEQ multiplex PCR assay. TCRdb re-hosts the immuneACCESS table, in-frame sequences only. Its copies lack some clones; in the studies checked, an unresolved V gene accounts for under half of them, and the cause for the rest is not known. This sample holds roughly 82,000 clones; approximately 96% were observed only once. Around 0.4% of the sample comes from the top ten. The sequenced material came from T cells isolated from PBMCs. Every receptor here comes from a human donor in good health.

The J gene is TRBJ1-5, the V gene TRBV6-5; the D is unclear. Germline CDR1 reads MNHEY; CDR2 reads SVGAGI. Trimming removed 3 bases at V and 0 bases at J, with 3 bases between. CDR3 length: 13 residues. The CDR3 bases are TGTGCCAGCAGTTATTATAGCAATCAGCCCCAGCATTTT. Protein sequence: CASSYYSNQPQHF.

This clone is a singleton in its sample. V gene TRBV7-2 combines with J gene TRBJ1-1; D remains unclear. The germline V gene encodes CDR1 SGHTA and CDR2 FQGNSA. The ends were cut back, 3 bases at V and 7 bases at J, with 9 bases in the middle. The CDR3 is 12 residues long. This CDR3 is CASSLGGNEAFF. The CDR3 DNA reads TGTGCCAGCAGCTTGGGAGGGAATGAAGCTTTCTTT.

V is TRBV4-2 and J is TRBJ2-7, with TRBD2 as a possible D gene (6 bases). This CDR3 has 15 residues. The V and J ends lost 2 bases and 4 bases respectively, with 15 bases between them. Germline CDR1 and CDR2: LGHNA and YNFKEQ. CDR3 nucleotide sequence: TGTGCCAGCAGCCAAAGGGGCGGCAGCGGGTACGAGCAGTACTTC. It codes for CASSQRGGSGYEQYF.

The rearrangement links TRBV5-1 to TRBJ1-4; possible D gene TRBD1, 5 bases. CDR1 and CDR2 (germline): SGHRS, YFSETQ. The CDR3 length is 13 residues. The V end lost 5 bases, the J end lost 7 bases, and 12 bases lay between the germline ends. The CDR3 is CASRGGDGEKLFF. In DNA, the CDR3 is TGCGCCAGCAGGGGGGGGGACGGTGAAAAACTGTTTTTT.

CDR3 DNA: TGTGCCAGCAGCCCCTTTCGGAGGGAGGATGAAGCTTTCTTT. It specifies CASSPFRREDEAFF. The chain is built from TRBV7-8 and TRBJ1-1, with unresolved D. CDR3 length: 14 residues. Trimming removed 5 bases at V and 7 bases at J, with 17 bases between. CDR1 SGHVS and CDR2 FQNEAQ come from the germline V gene.

The J gene is TRBJ2-1, the V gene TRBV7-2, with 12 bases matching TRBD2. The ends lost 5 bases at V and 11 bases at J; junction bases unmatched: 7. The CDR3 runs 14 residues. Germline assignment: CDR1 SGHTA and CDR2 FQGNSA. The CDR3 nucleotides are TGTGCCAGCAGCCCACGACTAGCGGGAGCGCAGCAGTTCTTC. Amino acids: CASSPRLAGAQQFF.

This clone is a singleton in its sample. The chain recombines TRBV7-9 with TRBJ2-7; the D is unclear. CDR1 is SEHNR and CDR2 is FQNEAQ in the germline V gene (reference sequence). With 8 bases removed from V and 3 bases from J, the gap between germline ends came to 8 bases. The CDR3 loop spans 11 amino acids. In DNA, the CDR3 is TGTGCCAGCCTTGCGGACTACGAGCAGTACTTC. This gives the protein CASLADYEQYF.

The V and J genes are TRBV4-3 and TRBJ1-1; D remains unclear. This CDR3 has 13 amino acids. With 5 bases removed from V and 0 bases from J, the gap between germline ends came to 7 bases. The germline gives CDR1 LGHNA, CDR2 YSLEER. DNA of the CDR3: TGCGCCAGCAGCGGGAGGATGAACACTGAAGCTTTCTTT. Its translation is CASSGRMNTEAFF.

The chain carries TRBV18 and TRBJ1-4; TRBD1 might be the D (5 bases). CDR1 and CDR2 from the germline V gene are KGHSH and LQKENI. V was clipped by 3 bases and J by 0 bases, with 14 bases between them. The CDR3 spans 17 residues. For the CDR3, the DNA is TGTGCCAGCTCACCTCTGAGACAGTCAGCAACTAATGAAAAACTGTTTTTT. Protein sequence: CASSPLRQSATNEKLFF.